This record looks at one T cell receptor beta chain sequence and its context. Relative to the germline gene, one junction end is altered; a read error may explain this. The data belong to a study of CDR3 diversity in severe acne. TCRdb fed the PCR reads into MiXCR, producing one record per CDR3 protein. The sample shows some 84,000 distinct CDR3 sequences, approximately 51% of them seen only once. Germline CDR1 and CDR2: SGHRS and YFSETQ. The CDR3 covers 14 residues. Sequenced sample: blood. The chain has TRBV5-1 and TRBJ1-2, with D tentatively TRBD1 (5 bases). The TCR sequence derives from a male donor in good health, without acne. The CDR3 loop reads CASSLEGFGVGCTF. The CDR3 DNA follows: TGCGCCAGCAGCTTAGAGGGGTTCGGGGTTGGCTGCACCTTC.